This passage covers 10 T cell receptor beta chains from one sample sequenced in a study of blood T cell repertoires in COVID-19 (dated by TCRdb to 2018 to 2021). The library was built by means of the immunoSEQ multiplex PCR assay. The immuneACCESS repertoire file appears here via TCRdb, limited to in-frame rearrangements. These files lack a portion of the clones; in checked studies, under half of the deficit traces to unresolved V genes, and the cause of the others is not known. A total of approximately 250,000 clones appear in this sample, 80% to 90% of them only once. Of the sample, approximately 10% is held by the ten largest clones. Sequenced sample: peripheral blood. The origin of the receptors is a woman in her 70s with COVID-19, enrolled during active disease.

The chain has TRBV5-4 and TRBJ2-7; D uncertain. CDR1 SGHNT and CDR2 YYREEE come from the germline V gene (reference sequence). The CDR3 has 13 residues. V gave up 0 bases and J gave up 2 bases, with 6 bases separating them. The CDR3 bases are TGTGCCAGCAGCTTGGGACTTCCCTACGAGCAGTACTTC. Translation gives CASSLGLPYEQYF.

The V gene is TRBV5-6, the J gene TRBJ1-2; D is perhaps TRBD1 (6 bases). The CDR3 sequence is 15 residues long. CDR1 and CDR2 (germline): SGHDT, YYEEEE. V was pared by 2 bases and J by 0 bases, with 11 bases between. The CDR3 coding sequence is TGTGCCAGCAGCTTCCGGACAGTTACTAACTATGGCTACACCTTC. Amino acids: CASSFRTVTNYGYTF.

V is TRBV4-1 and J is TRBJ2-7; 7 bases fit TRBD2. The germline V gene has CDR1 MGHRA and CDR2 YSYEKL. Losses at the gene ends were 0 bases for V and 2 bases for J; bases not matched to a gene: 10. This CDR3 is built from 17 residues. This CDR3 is CASSQDFSGYLTYEQYF. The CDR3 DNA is TGCGCCAGCAGCCAAGACTTTAGCGGGTACCTAACCTACGAGCAGTACTTC.

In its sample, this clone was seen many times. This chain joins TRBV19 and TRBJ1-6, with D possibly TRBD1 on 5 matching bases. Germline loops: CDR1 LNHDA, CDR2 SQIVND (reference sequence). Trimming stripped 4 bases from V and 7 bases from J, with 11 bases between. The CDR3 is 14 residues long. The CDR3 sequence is CASSTTGGNSPLHF. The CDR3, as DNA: TGTGCCAGTAGTACAACAGGAGGGAATTCACCCCTCCACTTT. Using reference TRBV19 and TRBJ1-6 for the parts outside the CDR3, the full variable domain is DGGITQSPKYLFRKEGQNVTLSCEQNLNHDAMYWYRQDPGQGLRLIYYSQIVNDFQKGDIAEGYSVSREKKESFPLTVTSAQKNPTAFYLCASSTTGGNSPLHFGNGTRLTVT.

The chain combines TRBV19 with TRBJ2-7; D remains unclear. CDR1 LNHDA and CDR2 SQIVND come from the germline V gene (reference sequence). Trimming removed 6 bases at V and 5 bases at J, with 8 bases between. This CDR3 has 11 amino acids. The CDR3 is CASSSRDEQYF. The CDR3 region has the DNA TGTGCCAGTAGCTCCCGGGACGAGCAGTACTTC.

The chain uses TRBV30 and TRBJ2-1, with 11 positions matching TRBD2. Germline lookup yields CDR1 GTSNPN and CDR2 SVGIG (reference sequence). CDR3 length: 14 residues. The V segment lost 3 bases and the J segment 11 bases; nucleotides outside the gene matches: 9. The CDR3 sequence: CAWREGLAAVKQFF. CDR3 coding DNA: TGTGCCTGGAGGGAGGGACTAGCGGCAGTCAAGCAGTTCTTC.

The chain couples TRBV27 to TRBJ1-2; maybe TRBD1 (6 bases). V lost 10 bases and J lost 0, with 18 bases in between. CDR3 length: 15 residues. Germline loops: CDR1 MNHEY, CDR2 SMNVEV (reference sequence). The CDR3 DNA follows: TGTGCCACACGCGAGTCAGGGGTAGCTAACTATGGCTACACCTTC. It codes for CATRESGVANYGYTF.

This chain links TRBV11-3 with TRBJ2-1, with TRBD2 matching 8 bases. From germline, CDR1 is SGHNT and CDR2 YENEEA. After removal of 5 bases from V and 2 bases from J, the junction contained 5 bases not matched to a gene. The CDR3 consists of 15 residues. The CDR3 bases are TGTGCCAGCAGCCTCCGGGAGGGGGCCTACAATGAGCAGTTCTTC. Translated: CASSLREGAYNEQFF.

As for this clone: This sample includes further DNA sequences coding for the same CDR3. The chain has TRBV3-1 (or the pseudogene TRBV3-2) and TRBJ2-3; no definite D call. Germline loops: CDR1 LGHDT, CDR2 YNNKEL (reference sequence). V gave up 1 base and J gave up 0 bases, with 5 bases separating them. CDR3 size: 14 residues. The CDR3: CASSQVPSTDTQYF. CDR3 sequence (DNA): TGTGCCAGCAGCCAAGTTCCGAGCACAGATACGCAGTATTTT.

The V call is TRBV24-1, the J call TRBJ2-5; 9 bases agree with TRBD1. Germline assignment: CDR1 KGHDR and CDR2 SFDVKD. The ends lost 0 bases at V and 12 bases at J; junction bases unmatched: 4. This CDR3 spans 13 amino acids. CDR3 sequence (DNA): TGTGCCACCAGTGATTTGCTTAGACAGGGGGAGTACTTC. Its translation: CATSDLLRQGEYF.